The text below deals with one T cell receptor (beta chain). Its antigen is not known. A junction end diverges from the germline sequence, so it may reflect a read error. This CDR3 is built from 11 residues. The data were taken from a study of long-term antiretroviral therapy in people with HIV. Study results and caveats: HIV repertoires showed narrower CDR3 length ranges than controls. Documentation of ART adherence, viral resistance or therapy changes was absent.

Run at survey level, the immunoSEQ assay was version v3.0. Profiled with immunoSEQ multiplex PCR; TCRdb holds only in-frame clones, not every one. The table shows 9,000 to 15,000 clones, with about 70% occurring only once. The specimen comprised unsorted PBMCs, sampled roughly 3.4 years before starting antiretroviral therapy. The genes are TRBV23-1 and TRBJ2-7; D is uncertain. TRBV23-1 qualifies as an ORF whose function is uncertain. The source is a man aged 35 to 55 with HIV. CDR3 sequence (DNA): TGCGCCATCTTCCCACGTCCAAGTCTAGACTTC. Translating it yields CAIFPRPSLDF.